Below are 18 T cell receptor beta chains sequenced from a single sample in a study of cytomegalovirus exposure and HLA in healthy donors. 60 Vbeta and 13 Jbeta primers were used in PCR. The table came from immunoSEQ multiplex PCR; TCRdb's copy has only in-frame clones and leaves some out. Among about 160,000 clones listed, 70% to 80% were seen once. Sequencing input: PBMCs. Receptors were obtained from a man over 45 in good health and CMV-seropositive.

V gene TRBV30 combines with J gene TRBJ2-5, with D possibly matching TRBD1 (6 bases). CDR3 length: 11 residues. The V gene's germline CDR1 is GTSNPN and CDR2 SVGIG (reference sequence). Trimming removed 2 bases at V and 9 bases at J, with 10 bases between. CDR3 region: CAWSWSGAQYF. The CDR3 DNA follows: TGTGCCTGGAGTTGGTCAGGGGCCCAGTACTTC.

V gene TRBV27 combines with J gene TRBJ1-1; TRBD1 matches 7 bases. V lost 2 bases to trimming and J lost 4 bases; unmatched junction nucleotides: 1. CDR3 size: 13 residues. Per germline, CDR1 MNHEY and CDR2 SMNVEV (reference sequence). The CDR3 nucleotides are TGTGCCAGCAGTTTACCAGGGGGCACTGAAGCTTTCTTT. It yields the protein CASSLPGGTEAFF.

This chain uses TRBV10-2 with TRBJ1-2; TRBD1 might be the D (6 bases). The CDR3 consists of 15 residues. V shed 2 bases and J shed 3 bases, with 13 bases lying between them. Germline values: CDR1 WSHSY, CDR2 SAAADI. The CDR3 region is CASSEGQSVDYGYTF. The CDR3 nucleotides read TGCGCCAGCAGTGAGGGACAGTCCGTTGACTATGGCTACACCTTC.

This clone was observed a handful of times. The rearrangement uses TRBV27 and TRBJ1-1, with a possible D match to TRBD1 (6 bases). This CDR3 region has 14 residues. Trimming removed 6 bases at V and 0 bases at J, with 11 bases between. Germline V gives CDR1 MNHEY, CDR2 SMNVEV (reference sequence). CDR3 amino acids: CASRTDRMNTEAFF. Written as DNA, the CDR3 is TGTGCCAGCAGGACCGACAGGATGAACACTGAAGCTTTCTTT.

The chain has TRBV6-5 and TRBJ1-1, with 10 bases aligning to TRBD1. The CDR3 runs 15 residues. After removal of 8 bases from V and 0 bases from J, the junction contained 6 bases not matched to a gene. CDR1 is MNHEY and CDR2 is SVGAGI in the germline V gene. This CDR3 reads CASGLGTGVNTEAFF. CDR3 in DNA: TGTGCCAGCGGGCTAGGGACAGGGGTGAACACTGAAGCTTTCTTT.

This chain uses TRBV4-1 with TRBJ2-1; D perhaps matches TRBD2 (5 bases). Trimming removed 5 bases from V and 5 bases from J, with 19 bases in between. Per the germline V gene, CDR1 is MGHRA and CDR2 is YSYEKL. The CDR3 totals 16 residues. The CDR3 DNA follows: TGCGCCAGCAGCAATTTCCGGGGAACGACAAACAATGAGCAGTTCTTC. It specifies CASSNFRGTTNNEQFF.

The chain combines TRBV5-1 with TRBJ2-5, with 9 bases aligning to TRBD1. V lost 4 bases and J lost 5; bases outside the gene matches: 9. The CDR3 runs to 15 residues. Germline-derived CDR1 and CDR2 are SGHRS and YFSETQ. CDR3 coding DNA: TGCGCCAGCAGCCGGGACAGGGTGGGTTTGGAGACCCAGTACTTC. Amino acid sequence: CASSRDRVGLETQYF.

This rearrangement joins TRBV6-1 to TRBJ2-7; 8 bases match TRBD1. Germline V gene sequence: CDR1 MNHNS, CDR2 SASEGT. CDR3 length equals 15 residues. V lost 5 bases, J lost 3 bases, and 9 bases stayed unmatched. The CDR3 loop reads CASSSYRGDDYEQYF. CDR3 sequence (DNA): TGTGCCAGCAGTTCTTACAGGGGGGATGACTACGAGCAGTACTTC.

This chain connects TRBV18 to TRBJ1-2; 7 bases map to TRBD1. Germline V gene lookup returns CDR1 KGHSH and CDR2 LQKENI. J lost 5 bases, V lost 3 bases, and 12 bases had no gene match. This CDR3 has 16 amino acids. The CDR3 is CASSPPMGTRGYGYTF. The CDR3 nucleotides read TGTGCCAGCTCACCCCCGATGGGGACCAGGGGGTATGGCTACACCTTC.

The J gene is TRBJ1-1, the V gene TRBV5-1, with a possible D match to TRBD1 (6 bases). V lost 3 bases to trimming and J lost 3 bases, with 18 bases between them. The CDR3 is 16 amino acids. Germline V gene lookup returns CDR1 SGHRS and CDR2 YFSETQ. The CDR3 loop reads CASSSGTLRLYTEAFF. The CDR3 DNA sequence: TGCGCCAGCAGCTCCGGGACACTCCGGTTATACACTGAAGCTTTCTTT.

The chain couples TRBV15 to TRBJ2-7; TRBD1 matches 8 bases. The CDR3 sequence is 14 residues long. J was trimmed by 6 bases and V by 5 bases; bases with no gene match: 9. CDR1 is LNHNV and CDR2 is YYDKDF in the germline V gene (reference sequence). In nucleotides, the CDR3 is TGTGCCACCAGCCCGGGGGACAGGTGGGGCGAGCAGTACTTC. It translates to CATSPGDRWGEQYF.

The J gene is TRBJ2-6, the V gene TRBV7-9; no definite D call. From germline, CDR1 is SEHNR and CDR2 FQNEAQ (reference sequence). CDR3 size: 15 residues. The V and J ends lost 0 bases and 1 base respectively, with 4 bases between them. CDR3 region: CASSLAGSGANVLTF. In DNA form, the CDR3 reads TGTGCCAGCAGCTTAGCCGGGTCTGGGGCCAACGTCCTGACTTTC.

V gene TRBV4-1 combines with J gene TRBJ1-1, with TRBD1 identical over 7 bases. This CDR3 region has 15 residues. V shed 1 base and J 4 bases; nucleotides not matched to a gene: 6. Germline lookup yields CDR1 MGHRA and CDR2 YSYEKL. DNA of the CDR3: TGCGCCAGCAGCCAAGGAGACAGGGCGGCCACTGAAGCTTTCTTT. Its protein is CASSQGDRAATEAFF.

CDR3 in amino acids: CASSPLGTGDTEAFF. CDR3 bases: TGTGCCAGCTCTCCTCTAGGGACAGGGGACACTGAAGCTTTCTTT. The chain uses TRBV18 and TRBJ1-1; 10 bases are a match to TRBD1. V lost 6 bases to trimming and J lost 3 bases; unmatched junction nucleotides: 7. CDR3 length equals 15 residues. Germline loops: CDR1 KGHSH, CDR2 LQKENI.

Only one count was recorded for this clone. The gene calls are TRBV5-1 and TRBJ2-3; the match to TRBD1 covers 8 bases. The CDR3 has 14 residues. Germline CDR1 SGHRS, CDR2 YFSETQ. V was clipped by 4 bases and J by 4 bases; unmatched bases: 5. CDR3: CASSVGQVPDTQYF. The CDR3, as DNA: TGCGCCAGCAGCGTGGGACAGGTACCAGATACGCAGTATTTT.

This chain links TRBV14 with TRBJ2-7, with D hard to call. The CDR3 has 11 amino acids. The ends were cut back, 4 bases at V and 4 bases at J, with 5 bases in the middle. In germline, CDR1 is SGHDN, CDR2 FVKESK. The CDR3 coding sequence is TGTGCCAGCAGCCGAGGTTACGAGCAGTACTTC. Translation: CASSRGYEQYF.

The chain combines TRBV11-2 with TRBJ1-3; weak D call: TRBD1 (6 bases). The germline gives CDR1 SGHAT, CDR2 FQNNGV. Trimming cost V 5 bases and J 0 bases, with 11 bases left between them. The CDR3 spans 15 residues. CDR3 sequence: CASSPRGFSGNTIYF. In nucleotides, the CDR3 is TGTGCCAGCAGCCCAAGGGGGTTCTCTGGAAACACCATATATTTT.

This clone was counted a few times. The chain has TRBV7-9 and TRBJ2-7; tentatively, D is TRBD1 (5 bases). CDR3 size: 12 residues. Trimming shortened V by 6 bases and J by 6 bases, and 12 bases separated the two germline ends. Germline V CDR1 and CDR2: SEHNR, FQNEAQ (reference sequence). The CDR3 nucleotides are TGTGCCAGCAGTTCAACAGGTTCCGAGCAGTACTTC. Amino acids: CASSSTGSEQYF.